Shown below are 7 T cell receptor beta chains from a single sample sequenced in a study of preoperative IRX-2 immunotherapy in early breast cancer. Libraries were prepared by immunoSEQ multiplex PCR; TCRdb keeps only in-frame clonotypes and omits some of them. The table has around 34,000 clones, 90% to 95% seen once. Treatment noted: preoperative locoregional IRX-2 cytokine immunotherapy. The sample was gathered from a patient treated with IRX-2 immunotherapy. Receptor source: a human donor with breast cancer.

CDR3 loop: CASSKRNGPGEGLLGKNIQYF. CDR3 DNA sequence: TGTGCCAGCAGCAAAAGGAATGGTCCAGGGGAAGGGTTGTTGGGCAAAAACATTCAGTACTTC. This chain links TRBV21-1 with TRBJ2-4; the D call TRBD1 from the table was never checked on the DNA. TRBV21-1 is assigned pseudogene status. CDR3 length: 21 amino acids.

CDR3 bases: TGTGCCAGCAGCCCAACCCCGGTGGGGGGTGTTGATGAGCAGTTCTTC. It encodes CASSPTPVGGVDEQFF. V is TRBV7-3 and J is TRBJ2-1; a weak D match, TRBD2 (6 bases). Trimming left V 5 bases short and J 8 bases short, with 22 bases between. CDR3 size: 16 residues. Germline V CDR1 and CDR2: SGHTA, FQGTGA.

This chain links TRBV7-6 with TRBJ1-2; possible D gene TRBD1, 5 bases. Germline CDR1 reads SGHVS; CDR2 reads FNYEAQ. The CDR3 runs to 13 residues. Trimming pared 1 base from V and 14 bases from J, leaving 17 bases between. The CDR3 DNA sequence: TGTGCCAGCAGCTTAGTAGGGGAAGGCGACAGAACCTTC. Its translation: CASSLVGEGDRTF.

CDR3 amino acids: CASSQAGQGAQAFF. CDR3 DNA sequence: TGTGCCAGCAGCCAGGCGGGACAGGGGGCGCAAGCTTTCTTT. This chain links TRBV4-2 with TRBJ1-1, with TRBD1 matching 12 bases. The junction had 5 bases not matched to a gene; V was cut back by 3 bases and J by 9 bases. This CDR3 region has 14 residues. The germline V gene encodes CDR1 LGHNA and CDR2 YNFKEQ.

This clone was observed a single time. This rearrangement joins TRBV28 to TRBJ2-5; tentatively, D is TRBD1 (6 bases). Deletions cut 5 bases from V and 6 bases from J, with 19 bases between. CDR3 length: 15 residues. The germline CDR1 and CDR2 sequences are MDHEN and SYDVKM. This chain's CDR3 is CASSNRDGLKKTQYF. For the CDR3, the DNA is TGTGCCAGCAGTAACAGGGATGGGTTAAAAAAGACCCAGTACTTC.

The chain recombines TRBV11-2 with TRBJ1-1, with D possibly matching TRBD1 (6 bases). The V end was cut by 3 bases, the J end by 5 bases, with 16 bases between. The CDR3 covers 15 residues. CDR1 SGHAT and CDR2 FQNNGV come from the germline V gene. The CDR3 DNA reads as TGTGCCAGCAGCTTGAACAGGGTAATCGGAACTGAAGCTTTCTTT. It yields the protein CASSLNRVIGTEAFF.

In this sample, this clone turned up once. The chain links TRBV15 to TRBJ1-1; D unresolved. The germline V gene has CDR1 LNHNV and CDR2 YYDKDF (reference sequence). The CDR3 runs to 16 residues. V lost 8 bases and J 0 bases, leaving 19 bases between the germline ends. The CDR3 loop is CATGVESGRLNTEAFF. CDR3 sequence (DNA): TGTGCCACCGGGGTAGAATCCGGCCGATTGAACACTGAAGCTTTCTTT.